This T cell receptor beta chain was sequenced for a study of T cells after yellow fever vaccination. Germline V gives CDR1 MNHEY, CDR2 SVGEGT. Trimming took 4 bases from V and 0 from J, leaving 19 bases between them. The CDR3 is 18 residues long. This clonotype was counted a few times. TCRdb fed the 5' RACE reads into MiXCR, producing one record per CDR3 protein. The sample records just over 250,000 distinct CDR3 sequences, around 4.9% being singletons. The sequence was collected from a man aged 18 to 30 who received the YFV17D yellow fever vaccine. Sequenced material: CD4+ T cells sorted from PBMCs, taken on the day of the yellow fever booster vaccination. V is TRBV6-2 or TRBV6-3 and J is TRBJ2-4; D is unclear. The CDR3 protein is CASSWVFRPILAKNIQYF. The DNA for the CDR3 is TGTGCCAGCAGTTGGGTATTTCGGCCCATATTAGCCAAAAACATTCAGTACTTC.